This is a list of T cell receptor beta chains from one sample in a study of vaccination and CD4 T cells after COVID-19. One entry per CDR3 protein results from TCRdb running MiXCR on the PCR reads. The sample consists of 15,000 or so distinct CDR3 sequences, over 40% of them appearing once. Which antigens these TCRs recognize remains unknown. This sample comprised CD4+ T cells from blood, cultured in vitro, obtained about 7 months after SARS-CoV-2 vaccination. The source is a human donor who had recovered from COVID-19. Both conserved end residues are part of each CDR3. A D gene is named only where the DNA matches it firmly.

>TRBV7-2|TRBJ2-7|NA
CASSLALADYEQYF
>TRBV7-2|TRBJ2-3|NA
CASSSRGASTDTQYF
>TRBV15|TRBJ1-6|NA
CATSRDTADNSPLHF
>TRBV20-1|TRBJ2-1|TRBD1
CSARDPGQGYNEQFF
>TRBV7-2|TRBJ1-2|TRBD1
CASSLGQGYGYTF
>TRBV20-1|TRBJ1-2|TRBD1
CSAFEASRQGARYGYTF
>TRBV18|TRBJ1-2|NA
CASSPGTDYGYTF
>TRBV21-1|TRBJ2-5|NA
CASMEGRGDPDETQYF
>TRBV15|TRBJ2-5|TRBD2
CATSRDSGRLETQYF
>TRBV7-2|TRBJ2-5|TRBD2
CASSLNSGREETQYF
>TRBV27|TRBJ2-7|TRBD1
CASRKRTGPNSYEQYF
>TRBV5-6|TRBJ1-6|TRBD1
CASSLDRANSPLHF
>TRBV19|TRBJ1-2|TRBD1
CASSTRTGRGYTF
>TRBV7-2|TRBJ1-6|NA
CASSPQGRRSPLHF
>TRBV7-8|TRBJ2-7|NA
CASSLRYGLALGYEQYF
>TRBV11-3|TRBJ2-6|NA
CASSTYSGANVLTF
>TRBV6-1|TRBJ2-1|NA
CASCPGTYNEQFF
>TRBV10-3|TRBJ2-6|NA
CAIRNRAGDSGANVLTF
>TRBV11-3|TRBJ1-5|NA
CASSSRDGSNQPQHF
>TRBV6-5|TRBJ1-2|NA
CASSYGVMGNYGYTF
>TRBV7-9|TRBJ2-7|NA
CASGFYEQYF
>TRBV24-1|TRBJ2-3|TRBD2
CATSDSLAGDTQYF
>TRBV7-2|TRBJ2-1|NA
CASSLRRVGSYNEQFF
>TRBV7-3|TRBJ1-1|NA
CASSFDRLTEAFF
>TRBV2|TRBJ1-5|NA
CASSYEGEQPQHF
>TRBV19|TRBJ1-1|NA
CASNGQWGTEAFF
>TRBV12-3/TRBV12-4|TRBJ1-5|TRBD1
CASSSFLLGTASYQPQHF
>TRBV11-3|TRBJ2-1|TRBD2
CASSLTGLAGNEQFF
>TRBV5-6|TRBJ1-6|NA
CASSPGRAISPLHF
>TRBV24-1|TRBJ2-3|TRBD1
CATSETGQGTDTQYF
>TRBV29-1|TRBJ2-7|NA
CSVGFGSHAVEQYF
>TRBV11-2|TRBJ1-6|NA
CASSLAMVGYTPLHF
>TRBV20-1|TRBJ1-1|TRBD1
CSARLQGAEAFF
>TRBV19|TRBJ2-5|NA
CASSIVVLASAQETQYF
>TRBV20-1|TRBJ2-7|NA
CSARDPSGGASYEQYF
>TRBV6-1|TRBJ2-7|TRBD2
CASSRLAGFYEQYF
>TRBV28|TRBJ1-5|TRBD1
CASSRPGTALTQHF
>TRBV6-2/TRBV6-3|TRBJ1-1|TRBD1
CASSPGGSYTEAFF
>TRBV7-3|TRBJ2-5|TRBD1
CASSQGSHRGTQYF
>TRBV5-6|TRBJ1-2|NA
CASSLDANYGYTF
>TRBV6-1|TRBJ2-3|NA
CASSEGNTDTQYF
>TRBV7-2|TRBJ2-5|TRBD1
CASSSQTGGGETQYF
>TRBV6-1|TRBJ2-1|TRBD2
CASSEPGLAGHEQFF
>TRBV5-4|TRBJ2-1|NA
CASSRPDRNNEQFF
>TRBV20-1|TRBJ1-1|NA
CSARATREGTEAFF
>TRBV19|TRBJ2-5|TRBD1
CASSAGTGGAETQYF
>TRBV19|TRBJ2-5|NA
CASSRLQGTKTQYF
>TRBV5-6|TRBJ1-2|NA
CASSFRYGYTF
>TRBV15|TRBJ2-5|NA
CATSRTPARETQYF
>TRBV20-1|TRBJ1-1|NA
CSARNTWGNTEAFF